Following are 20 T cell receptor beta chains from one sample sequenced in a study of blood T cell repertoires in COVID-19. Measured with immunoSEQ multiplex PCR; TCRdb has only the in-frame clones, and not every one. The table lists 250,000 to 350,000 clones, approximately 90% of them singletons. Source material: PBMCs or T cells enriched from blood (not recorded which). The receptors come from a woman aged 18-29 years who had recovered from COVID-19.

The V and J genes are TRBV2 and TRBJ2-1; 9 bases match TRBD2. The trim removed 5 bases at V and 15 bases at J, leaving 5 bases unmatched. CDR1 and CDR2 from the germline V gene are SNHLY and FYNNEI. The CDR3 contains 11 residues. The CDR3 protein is CASSRLAVPFF. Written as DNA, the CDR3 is TGTGCCAGCAGTCGACTAGCGGTTCCGTTCTTC.

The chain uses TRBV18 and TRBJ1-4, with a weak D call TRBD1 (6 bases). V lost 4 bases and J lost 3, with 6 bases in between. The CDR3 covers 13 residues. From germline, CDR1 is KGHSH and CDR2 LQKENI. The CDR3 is CASSRQANEKLFF. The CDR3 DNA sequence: TGTGCCAGCTCACGACAGGCTAATGAAAAACTGTTTTTT.

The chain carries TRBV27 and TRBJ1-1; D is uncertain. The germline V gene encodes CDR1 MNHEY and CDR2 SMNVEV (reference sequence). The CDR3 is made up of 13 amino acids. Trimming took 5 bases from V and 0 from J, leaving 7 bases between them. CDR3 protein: CASSARVNTEAFF. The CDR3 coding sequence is TGTGCCAGCAGTGCCCGGGTGAACACTGAAGCTTTCTTT.

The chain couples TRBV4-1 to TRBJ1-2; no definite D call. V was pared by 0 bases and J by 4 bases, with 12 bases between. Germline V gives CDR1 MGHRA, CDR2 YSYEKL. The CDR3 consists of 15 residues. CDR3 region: CASSQDLASRYGYTF. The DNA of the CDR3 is TGCGCCAGCAGCCAAGATCTCGCTTCGCGCTATGGCTACACCTTC.

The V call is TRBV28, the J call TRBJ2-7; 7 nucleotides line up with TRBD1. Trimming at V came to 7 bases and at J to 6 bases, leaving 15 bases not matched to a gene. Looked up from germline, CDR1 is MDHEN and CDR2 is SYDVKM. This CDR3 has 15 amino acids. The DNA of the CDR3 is TGTGCCAGCACCGCCCCCGGGACAGACCTAGTCGAGCAGTACTTC. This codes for CASTAPGTDLVEQYF.

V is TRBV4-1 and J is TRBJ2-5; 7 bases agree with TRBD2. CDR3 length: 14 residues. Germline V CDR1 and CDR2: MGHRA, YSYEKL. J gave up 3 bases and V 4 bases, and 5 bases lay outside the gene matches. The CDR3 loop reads CASSRPGLKETQYF. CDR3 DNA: TGCGCCAGCAGCCGTCCGGGACTAAAAGAGACCCAGTACTTC.

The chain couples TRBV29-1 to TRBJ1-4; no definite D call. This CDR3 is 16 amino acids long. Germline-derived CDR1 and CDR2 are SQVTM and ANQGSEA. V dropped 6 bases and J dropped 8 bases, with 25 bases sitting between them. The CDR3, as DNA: TGCAGCGTAGACCGGATAGAACGGACCGGGGAGGAAAAACTGTTTTTT. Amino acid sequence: CSVDRIERTGEEKLFF. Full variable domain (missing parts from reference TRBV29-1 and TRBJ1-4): SAVISQKPSRDICQRGTSLTIQCQVDSQVTMMFWYRQQPGQSLTLIATANQGSEATYESGFVIDKFPISRPNLTFSTLTVSNMSPEDSSIYLCSVDRIERTGEEKLFFGSGTQLSVL.

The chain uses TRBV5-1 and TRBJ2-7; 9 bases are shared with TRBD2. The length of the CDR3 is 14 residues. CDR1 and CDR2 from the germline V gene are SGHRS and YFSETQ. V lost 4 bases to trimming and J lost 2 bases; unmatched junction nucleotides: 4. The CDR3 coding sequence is TGCGCCAGCAGCGCGACTAGCGGTACCTACGAGCAGTACTTC. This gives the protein CASSATSGTYEQYF. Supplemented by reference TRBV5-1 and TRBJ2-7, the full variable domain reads KAGVTQTPRYLIKTRGQQVTLSCSPISGHRSVSWYQQTPGQGLQFLFEYFSETQRNKGNFPGRFSGRQFSNSRSEMNVSTLELGDSALYLCASSATSGTYEQYFGPGTRLTVT.

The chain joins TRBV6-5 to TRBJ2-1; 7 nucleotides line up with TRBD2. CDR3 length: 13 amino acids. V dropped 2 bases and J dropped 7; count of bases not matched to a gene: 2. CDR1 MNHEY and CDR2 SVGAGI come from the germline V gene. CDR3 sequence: CASSYGLENEQFF. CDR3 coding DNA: TGTGCCAGCAGTTACGGACTAGAAAATGAGCAGTTCTTC.

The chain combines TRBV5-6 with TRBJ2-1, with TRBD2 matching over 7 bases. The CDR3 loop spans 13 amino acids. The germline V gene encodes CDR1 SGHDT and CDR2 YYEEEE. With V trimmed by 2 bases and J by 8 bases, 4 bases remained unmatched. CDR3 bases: TGTGCCAGCAGCTTACGACTAGCCGATGAGCAGTTCTTC. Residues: CASSLRLADEQFF.

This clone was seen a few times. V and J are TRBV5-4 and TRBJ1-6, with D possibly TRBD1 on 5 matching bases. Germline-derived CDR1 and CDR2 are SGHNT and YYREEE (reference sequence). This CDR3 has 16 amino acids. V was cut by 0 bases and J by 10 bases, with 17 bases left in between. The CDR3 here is CASSLAAAGQMSPLHF. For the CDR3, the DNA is TGTGCCAGCAGCTTGGCGGCGGCAGGGCAGATGTCACCCCTCCACTTT. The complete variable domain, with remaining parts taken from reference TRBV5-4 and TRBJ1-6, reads ETGVTQSPTHLIKTRGQQVTLRCSSQSGHNTVSWYQQALGQGPQFIFQYYREEENGRGNFPPRFSGLQFPNYSSELNVNALELDDSALYLCASSLAAAGQMSPLHFGNGTRLTVT.

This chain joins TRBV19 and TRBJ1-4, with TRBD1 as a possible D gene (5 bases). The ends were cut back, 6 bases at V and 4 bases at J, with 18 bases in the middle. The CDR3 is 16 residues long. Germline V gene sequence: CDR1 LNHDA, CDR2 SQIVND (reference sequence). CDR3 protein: CASRPGGAGRNEKLFF. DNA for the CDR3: TGTGCCAGTAGACCGGGAGGGGCCGGACGTAATGAAAAACTGTTTTTT.

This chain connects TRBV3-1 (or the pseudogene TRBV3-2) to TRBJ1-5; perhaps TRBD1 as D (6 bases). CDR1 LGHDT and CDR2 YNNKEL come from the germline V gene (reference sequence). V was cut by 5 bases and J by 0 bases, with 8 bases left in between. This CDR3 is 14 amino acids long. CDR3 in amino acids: CASSGQYSNQPQHF. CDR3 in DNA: TGTGCCAGCAGCGGACAGTATAGCAATCAGCCCCAGCATTTT.

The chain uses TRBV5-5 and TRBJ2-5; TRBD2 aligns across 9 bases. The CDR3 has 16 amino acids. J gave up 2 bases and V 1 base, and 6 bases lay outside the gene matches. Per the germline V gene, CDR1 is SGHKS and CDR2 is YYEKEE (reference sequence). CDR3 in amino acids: CASSLYLAGLQETQYF. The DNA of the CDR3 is TGTGCCAGCAGCTTGTACCTAGCGGGACTTCAAGAGACCCAGTACTTC.

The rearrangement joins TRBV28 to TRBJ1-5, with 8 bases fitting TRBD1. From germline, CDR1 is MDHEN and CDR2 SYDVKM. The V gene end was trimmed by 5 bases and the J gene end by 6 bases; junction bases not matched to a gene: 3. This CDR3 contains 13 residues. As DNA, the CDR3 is TGTGCCAGCAGTCAGGGGGCGGGTCAGCCCCAGCATTTT. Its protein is CASSQGAGQPQHF.

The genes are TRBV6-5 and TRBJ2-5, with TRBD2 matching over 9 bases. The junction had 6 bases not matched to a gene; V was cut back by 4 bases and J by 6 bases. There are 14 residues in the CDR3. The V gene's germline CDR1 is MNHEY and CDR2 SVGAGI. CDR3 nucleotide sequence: TGTGCCAGCAGTTTCGGCGGGGGGGCACAGACCCAGTACTTC. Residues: CASSFGGGAQTQYF.

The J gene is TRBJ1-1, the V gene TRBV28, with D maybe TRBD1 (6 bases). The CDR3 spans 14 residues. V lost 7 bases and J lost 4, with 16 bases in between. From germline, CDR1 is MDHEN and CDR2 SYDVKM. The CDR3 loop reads CASKGVTGFTEAFF. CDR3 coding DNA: TGTGCCAGCAAAGGCGTTACAGGGTTCACTGAAGCTTTCTTT. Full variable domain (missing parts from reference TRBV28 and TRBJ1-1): DVKVTQSSRYLVKRTGEKVFLECVQDMDHENMFWYRQDPGLGLRLIYFSYDVKMKEKGDIPEGYSVSREKKERFSLILESASTNQTSMYLCASKGVTGFTEAFFGQGTRLTVV.

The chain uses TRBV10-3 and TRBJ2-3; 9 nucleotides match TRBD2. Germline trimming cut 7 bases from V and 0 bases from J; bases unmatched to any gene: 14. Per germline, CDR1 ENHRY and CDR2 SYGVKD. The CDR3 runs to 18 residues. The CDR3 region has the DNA TGTGCCATCACCACCAAGGTAGCGGGGGCCCAAAGCACAGATACGCAGTATTTT. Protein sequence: CAITTKVAGAQSTDTQYF.

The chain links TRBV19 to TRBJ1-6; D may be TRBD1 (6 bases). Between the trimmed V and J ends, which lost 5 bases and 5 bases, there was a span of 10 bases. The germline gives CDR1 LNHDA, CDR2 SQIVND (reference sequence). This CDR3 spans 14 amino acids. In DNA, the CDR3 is TGTGCCAGTAGTTGGACAGAAAATAATTCACCCCTCCACTTT. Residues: CASSWTENNSPLHF. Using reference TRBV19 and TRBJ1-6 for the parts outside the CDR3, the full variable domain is DGGITQSPKYLFRKEGQNVTLSCEQNLNHDAMYWYRQDPGQGLRLIYYSQIVNDFQKGDIAEGYSVSREKKESFPLTVTSAQKNPTAFYLCASSWTENNSPLHFGNGTRLTVT.

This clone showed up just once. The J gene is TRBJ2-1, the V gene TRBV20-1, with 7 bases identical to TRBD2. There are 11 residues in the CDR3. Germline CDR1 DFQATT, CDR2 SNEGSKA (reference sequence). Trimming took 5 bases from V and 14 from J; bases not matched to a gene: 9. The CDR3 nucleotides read TGCAGTGCTGCCTCGGGGGGTCCTAAGTTCTTC. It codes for CSAASGGPKFF.